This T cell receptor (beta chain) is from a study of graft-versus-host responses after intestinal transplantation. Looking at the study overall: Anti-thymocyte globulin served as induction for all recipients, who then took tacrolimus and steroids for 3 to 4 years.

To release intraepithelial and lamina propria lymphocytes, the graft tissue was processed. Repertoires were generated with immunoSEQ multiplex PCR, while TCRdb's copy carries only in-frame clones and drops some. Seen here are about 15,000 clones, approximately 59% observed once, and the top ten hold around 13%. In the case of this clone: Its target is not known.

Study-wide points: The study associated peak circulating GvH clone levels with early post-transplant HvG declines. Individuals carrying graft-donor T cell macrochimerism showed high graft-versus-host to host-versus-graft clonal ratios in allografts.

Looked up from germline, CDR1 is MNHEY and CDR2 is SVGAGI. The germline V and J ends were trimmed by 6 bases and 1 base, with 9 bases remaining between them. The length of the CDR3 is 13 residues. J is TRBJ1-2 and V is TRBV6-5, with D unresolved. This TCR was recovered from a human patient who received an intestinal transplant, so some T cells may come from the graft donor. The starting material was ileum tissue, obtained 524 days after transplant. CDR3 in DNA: TGTGCCAGCAGGGACTCTTTTAACTATGGCTACACCTTC. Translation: CASRDSFNYGYTF.